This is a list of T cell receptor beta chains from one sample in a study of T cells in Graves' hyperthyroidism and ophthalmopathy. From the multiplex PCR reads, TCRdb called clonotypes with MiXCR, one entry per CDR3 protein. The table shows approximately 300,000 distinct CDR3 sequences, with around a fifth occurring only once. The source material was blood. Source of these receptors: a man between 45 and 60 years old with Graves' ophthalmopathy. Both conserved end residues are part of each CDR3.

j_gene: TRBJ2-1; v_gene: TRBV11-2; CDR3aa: CASSPTSGSNEQFF
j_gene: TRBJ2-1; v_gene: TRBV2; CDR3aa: CASSAHPGGWNNEQFF
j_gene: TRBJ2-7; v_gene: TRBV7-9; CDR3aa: CASSFWDRDYEQYF
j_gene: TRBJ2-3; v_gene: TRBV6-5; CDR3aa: CASSYGGYTDTQYF
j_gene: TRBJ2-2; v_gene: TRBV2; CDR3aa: CASSPTGAGELFF
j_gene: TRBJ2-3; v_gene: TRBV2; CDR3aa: CASTDLAGGDTQYF
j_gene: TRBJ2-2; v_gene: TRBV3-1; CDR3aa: CASHRRLAGGTGELFF
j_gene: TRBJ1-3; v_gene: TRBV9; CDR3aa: CASARDRDRPGNTIYF
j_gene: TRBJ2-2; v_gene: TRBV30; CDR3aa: CAWGRGTNTGELFF
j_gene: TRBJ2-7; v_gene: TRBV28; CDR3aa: CASSSRGGRMSEQYF
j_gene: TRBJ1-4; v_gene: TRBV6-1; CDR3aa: CASRTYTGLNEKLFF
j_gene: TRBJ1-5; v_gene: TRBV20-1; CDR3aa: CGSTAQPNQPQHF
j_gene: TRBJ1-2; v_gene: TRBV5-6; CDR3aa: CASSSGPSPGGYTF
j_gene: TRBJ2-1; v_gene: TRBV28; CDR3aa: CASRSPIKSSYNEQFF
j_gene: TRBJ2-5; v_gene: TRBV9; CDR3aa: CASSVVGAGVAETQYF
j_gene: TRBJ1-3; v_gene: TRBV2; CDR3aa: CASKPATSSGNTIYF
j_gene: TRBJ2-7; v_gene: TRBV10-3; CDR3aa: CATLWFTSGRSYEQYF
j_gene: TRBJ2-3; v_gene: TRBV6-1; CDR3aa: CASSDGRGGTDTQYF
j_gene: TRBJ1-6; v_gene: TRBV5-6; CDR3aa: CASSYRQEGSPLHF
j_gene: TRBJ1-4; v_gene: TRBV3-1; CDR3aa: CASSQKSSNEKLFF
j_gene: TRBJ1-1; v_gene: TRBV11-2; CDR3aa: CASSSYLNTEAFF
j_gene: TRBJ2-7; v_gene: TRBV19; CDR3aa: CASKGQLQDYEQYF
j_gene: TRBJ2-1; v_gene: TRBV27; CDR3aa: CASHGTSGRHEQFF
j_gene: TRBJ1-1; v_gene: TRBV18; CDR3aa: CASSTGENTEAFF
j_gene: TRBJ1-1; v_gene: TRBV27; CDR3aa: CASRSLGLHTEAFF